The table lists the clone carrying this T cell receptor (beta chain) with many counts. TCR beta CDR3 sequences were amplified from RNA transcripts. Initially, a first-round RT-PCR of the TCR CDR3 employed the HTBI primer set. TCRdb called the multiplex PCR reads again in MiXCR, with one record for every CDR3 protein. Of roughly 380,000 distinct CDR3 sequences in the sample, approximately 13% were seen once. This sample is part of a study of T cells in Graves' hyperthyroidism and ophthalmopathy. Germline V gene lookup returns CDR1 KGHDR and CDR2 SFDVKD. The V end lost 2 bases, the J end lost 2 bases, and 8 bases lay between the germline ends. The CDR3 has 14 residues.

The chain uses TRBV24-1 and TRBJ2-5, with D uncertain. The sample comprised blood. The receptor was isolated from a woman younger than 30 with Graves' hyperthyroidism. The CDR3 region is CATSDWSAQETQYF. CDR3 nucleotide sequence: TGTGCCACCAGTGATTGGTCGGCTCAAGAGACCCAGTACTTC.